These 21 T cell receptor beta chains share one sample of origin, sequenced in a study of shared clonotypes between healthy human individuals. Clones were sequenced by immunoSEQ multiplex PCR, and TCRdb holds only the in-frame ones, with some missing. The data hold a few million clones, with approximately 93% observed a single time. The specimen was naive CD4+ T cells from PBMCs. Subset indicated: CD45RA+ positively selected. The receptors were sampled from a man between 18 and 35 years old in good health. Some clones in this sample may be carry-over from other donors' samples.

This clone was counted once. This sequence joins TRBV11-1 and TRBJ2-7; 8 bases agree with TRBD1. The CDR3 runs 15 residues. Trimming took 5 bases from V and 4 from J; bases not matched to a gene: 10. Germline V lookup: CDR1 SGHAT, CDR2 FQDESV (reference sequence). CDR3 residues: CASSASGTGGYEQYF. In DNA, the CDR3 is TGTGCCAGCAGCGCCTCCGGGACAGGCGGATACGAGCAGTACTTC.

The chain joins TRBV5-4 to TRBJ2-7; 9 bases agree with TRBD2. The CDR3 loop spans 15 amino acids. Trimming cost V 4 bases and J 2 bases; bases outside gene matches: 7. Germline-derived CDR1 and CDR2 are SGHNT and YYREEE (reference sequence). CDR3 loop: CASSPGLAYPYEQYF. The CDR3 DNA is TGTGCCAGCAGCCCTGGACTAGCGTATCCCTACGAGCAGTACTTC.

The chain recombines TRBV18 with TRBJ1-3; 7 bases fit TRBD1. This CDR3 has 17 residues. Germline V gene sequence: CDR1 KGHSH, CDR2 LQKENI. With 1 base clipped from V and 4 bases from J, the junction kept 10 bases outside the gene matches. The CDR3 nucleotides are TGTGCCAGCTCACCACTGGGATTGACAGGGCAAGGAAACACCATATATTTT. It translates to CASSPLGLTGQGNTIYF.

The table lists this clone with a count of one. The V call is TRBV4-3, the J call TRBJ2-1; D not resolved. V lost 0 bases, J lost 4 bases, and 7 bases lay in between. Germline V gene lookup returns CDR1 LGHNA and CDR2 YSLEER. This CDR3 is 14 amino acids long. The DNA for the CDR3 is TGCGCCAGCAGCCAAGATACGGTTTACAATGAGCAGTTCTTC. Translation gives CASSQDTVYNEQFF.

This chain connects TRBV28 to TRBJ2-3; D might be TRBD2 (7 bases). The CDR3 is 16 amino acids. Trimming pared 8 bases from V and 4 bases from J, leaving 22 bases between. CDR1 and CDR2 (germline): MDHEN, SYDVKM. The DNA of the CDR3 is TGTGCCAGCGGGGGGGCCCCCGGGAAATCAGCAGATACGCAGTATTTT. Protein: CASGGAPGKSADTQYF.

The chain uses TRBV19 and TRBJ2-2; D is tentatively TRBD1 or TRBD2 (5 bases each). Trimming removed 10 bases at V and 0 bases at J, with 15 bases between. Germline CDR1 LNHDA, CDR2 SQIVND (reference sequence). The CDR3 length is 15 residues. This chain's CDR3 is CATMGRGANTGELFF. The CDR3 region has the DNA TGTGCCACCATGGGGCGAGGGGCGAACACCGGGGAGCTGTTTTTT. The variable domain in full, completed from reference TRBV19 and TRBJ2-2, reads DGGITQSPKYLFRKEGQNVTLSCEQNLNHDAMYWYRQDPGQGLRLIYYSQIVNDFQKGDIAEGYSVSREKKESFPLTVTSAQKNPTAFYLCATMGRGANTGELFFGEGSRLTVL.

The chain uses TRBV11-3 and TRBJ2-1; TRBD2 matches 12 bases. V was pared by 1 base and J by 5 bases, with 12 bases of the junction left unmatched. The germline gives CDR1 SGHNT, CDR2 YENEEA. There are 19 residues in the CDR3. The CDR3 reads CASSLGDGLAGTPDNEQFF. CDR3 sequence (DNA): TGTGCCAGCAGCTTAGGGGACGGACTAGCGGGAACACCAGACAATGAGCAGTTCTTC.

The rearrangement links TRBV29-1 to TRBJ2-5; 8 nucleotides line up with TRBD2. The V and J ends lost 6 bases and 7 bases, in that order; junction bases with no gene match: 7. This CDR3 region has 12 residues. CDR1 and CDR2 from the germline V gene are SQVTM and ANQGSEA. In DNA form, the CDR3 reads TGCAGCGTGCTAGCGGGTCCCGGGACCCAGTACTTC. Amino acids: CSVLAGPGTQYF. The whole variable domain, filled in from reference TRBV29-1 and TRBJ2-5, reads SAVISQKPSRDICQRGTSLTIQCQVDSQVTMMFWYRQQPGQSLTLIATANQGSEATYESGFVIDKFPISRPNLTFSTLTVSNMSPEDSSIYLCSVLAGPGTQYFGPGTRLLVL.

The chain is built from TRBV9 and TRBJ2-1, with D perhaps TRBD1 (5 bases). CDR1 is SGDLS and CDR2 is YYNGEE in the germline V gene. The CDR3 extends over 15 amino acids. V lost 0 bases, J lost 6 bases, and 13 bases lay in between. The CDR3 nucleotides are TGTGCCAGCAGCGTAGGGTGGGGCCAGAGCAATGAGCAGTTCTTC. This codes for CASSVGWGQSNEQFF. Full variable domain (rest looked up from reference TRBV9 and TRBJ2-1): DSGVTQTPKHLITATGQRVTLRCSPRSGDLSVYWYQQSLDQGLQFLIQYYNGEERAKGNILERFSAQQFPDLHSELNLSSLELGDSALYFCASSVGWGQSNEQFFGPGTRLTVL.

The chain has TRBV19 and TRBJ2-7, with D tentatively TRBD2 (6 bases). CDR1 LNHDA and CDR2 SQIVND come from the germline V gene (reference sequence). Deletions cut 7 bases from V and 3 bases from J, with 19 bases between. This CDR3 spans 15 amino acids. As DNA, the CDR3 is TGTGCCAGTAATACGTTACGGACGGGGGACTACGAGCAGTACTTC. Its translation: CASNTLRTGDYEQYF.

DNA of the CDR3: TGTGCCAGCAGGTGGTCGTTCCCGGCAGACTACGAGCAGTACTTC. Translating gives CASRWSFPADYEQYF. This rearrangement joins TRBV6-1 to TRBJ2-7, with D hard to call. The CDR3 contains 15 residues. V was trimmed by 6 bases and J by 3 bases, leaving 18 bases between them. CDR1 is MNHNS and CDR2 is SASEGT in the germline V gene.

This chain joins TRBV7-6 and TRBJ2-1; no firm D call. The CDR3 loop spans 12 amino acids. CDR1 is SGHVS, CDR2 FNYEAQ, per germline. The V gene lost 5 bases and the J gene lost 9 bases, with 11 bases spanning the gap. The CDR3 nucleotides are TGTGCCAGCAGCCCTGGATCCGGTGAGCAGTTCTTC. It translates to CASSPGSGEQFF.

The V gene is TRBV28, the J gene TRBJ1-1; D gene unclear. This CDR3 has 11 residues. CDR1 and CDR2 (germline): MDHEN, SYDVKM. With 8 bases removed from V and 0 bases from J, the gap between germline ends came to 4 bases. In nucleotides, the CDR3 is TGTGCCAGCTATCTGAACACTGAAGCTTTCTTT. Protein product: CASYLNTEAFF.

The table lists this clone with a count of one. The V gene is TRBV5-1, the J gene TRBJ2-7; D is possibly TRBD2 (6 bases). V lost 4 bases to trimming and J lost 6 bases, with 23 bases between them. This CDR3 region has 16 residues. Germline V gives CDR1 SGHRS, CDR2 YFSETQ. CDR3 in amino acids: CASSPGLPWVYSEQYF. CDR3 nucleotides: TGCGCCAGCAGCCCGGGACTTCCCTGGGTTTATTCCGAGCAGTACTTC.

To note about this clone: An end of the junction does not agree with germline; a read error may underlie this. Other DNA sequences within the sample encode an identical CDR3. The CDR3 DNA reads as TGCGCCAGCAGCTACCTCCAAGAGACTCAGTACTTC. This sequence encodes CASSYLQETQYF. This rearrangement joins TRBV5-1 to TRBJ2-5, with unresolved D. The germline gives CDR1 SGHRS, CDR2 YFSETQ. The CDR3 sequence is 12 residues long.

The sample holds one count of this clone. The gene calls are TRBV9 and TRBJ2-6; possibly TRBD2 for D (5 bases). The CDR3 length is 18 residues. Germline lookup yields CDR1 SGDLS and CDR2 YYNGEE. V gave up 0 bases and J gave up 0 bases, with 13 bases separating them. The chain's CDR3 is CASSVVAGLSSGANVLTF. The DNA of the CDR3 is TGTGCCAGCAGCGTAGTCGCCGGACTTAGCTCTGGGGCCAACGTCCTGACTTTC.

CDR3: CASSFRTGRRNEQFF. Written as DNA, the CDR3 is TGTGCCAGCAGCTTCCGGACTGGGAGGCGGAATGAGCAGTTCTTC. The chain uses TRBV11-2 and TRBJ2-1, with D possibly being TRBD2 (6 bases). CDR3 length equals 15 residues. Germline V gives CDR1 SGHAT, CDR2 FQNNGV. Trimming removed 3 bases at V and 7 bases at J, with 16 bases between. Together with reference TRBV11-2 and TRBJ2-1, the CDR3 gives the full variable domain: EAGVAQSPRYKIIEKRQSVAFWCNPISGHATLYWYQQILGQGPKLLIQFQNNGVVDDSQLPKDRFSAERLKGVDSTLKIQPAKLEDSAVYLCASSFRTGRRNEQFFGPGTRLTVL.

Written as DNA, the CDR3 is TGTGCCAGCACCCCTCGGGACGGCCTCTCTGGGGCCAACGTCCTGACTTTC. It is translated as CASTPRDGLSGANVLTF. The genes are TRBV7-9 and TRBJ2-6; D is possibly TRBD1 or TRBD2 (5 bases each). Germline V gene lookup returns CDR1 SEHNR and CDR2 FQNEAQ (reference sequence). Trimming cost V 7 bases and J 0 bases, with 16 bases left between them. The CDR3 totals 17 residues.

The chain is built from TRBV28 and TRBJ1-5, with TRBD1 matching 10 bases. The CDR3 length is 15 residues. Germline CDR1 and CDR2: MDHEN and SYDVKM. V was pared by 5 bases and J by 5 bases, with 6 bases of the junction left unmatched. CDR3 amino acids: CASSTPGQGYQPQHF. In nucleotides, the CDR3 is TGTGCCAGCAGTACACCGGGACAGGGGTATCAGCCCCAGCATTTT.

V is TRBV29-1 and J is TRBJ2-2; no firm D call. This CDR3 spans 13 amino acids. Germline V gene data show CDR1 as SQVTM and CDR2 as ANQGSEA. V lost 2 bases and J lost 0, with 4 bases in between. The CDR3 reads CSVEPPNTGELFF. The CDR3 region has the DNA TGCAGCGTTGAACCCCCGAACACCGGGGAGCTGTTTTTT.

The chain is built from TRBV7-6 and TRBJ2-1; the match to TRBD2 covers 8 bases. Germline V CDR1 and CDR2: SGHVS, FNYEAQ. CDR3 size: 15 residues. J gave up 6 bases and V 2 bases, and 6 bases lay outside the gene matches. This CDR3 is CASSLLSTSGNEQFF. DNA for the CDR3: TGTGCCAGCAGCTTACTCTCTACTAGCGGCAATGAGCAGTTCTTC.